The T cell receptor (beta chain) described here comes from a study of blood T cell repertoires in COVID-19. Across the study: Sites across the United States, Italy and Spain contributed samples from acute and convalescent COVID-19.

This clone came up once. Germline-derived CDR1 and CDR2 are PRHDT and FYEKMQ (reference sequence). V was shortened by 5 bases and J by 7 bases, with 15 bases between the two germline ends. CDR3 length: 15 amino acids. This table comes from immunoSEQ multiplex PCR, and its TCRdb copy is limited to in-frame clones, with some not included. The data contain about 130,000 clones, more than 70% of them singletons. The V and J genes are TRBV13 and TRBJ1-6; D is possibly TRBD1 (5 bases). Sequenced sample: peripheral blood. The origin of this receptor is an elderly woman with acute or convalescent COVID-19. This CDR3 reads CASSTGDRSNSPLHF. CDR3 bases: TGTGCCAGCAGCACCGGTGACAGAAGCAATTCACCCCTCCACTTT.